Each of the 28 T cell receptor beta chains below was sequenced from the same sample in a study of blood T cell repertoires in COVID-19. Data came from immunoSEQ multiplex PCR; TCRdb stores just in-frame clones and leaves some out. The sample has some 260,000 clones; roughly 91% are singletons. The sequenced sample was peripheral blood. These TCRs come from a woman aged 40 to 50 who had recovered from COVID-19.

V gene TRBV5-5 combines with J gene TRBJ2-7; TRBD2 aligns across 7 bases. This CDR3 is built from 14 residues. Looked up from germline, CDR1 is SGHKS and CDR2 is YYEKEE (reference sequence). V gave up 4 bases and J gave up 0 bases; unmatched junction bases: 4. The CDR3 spells CASSQSGTSYEQYF. The CDR3 DNA sequence: TGTGCCAGCAGCCAAAGCGGGACCTCCTACGAGCAGTACTTC.

J is TRBJ1-1 and V is TRBV27, with D tentatively TRBD1 (6 bases). The CDR3 totals 15 residues. CDR1 and CDR2 from the germline V gene are MNHEY and SMNVEV (reference sequence). V was pared by 2 bases and J by 5 bases, with 15 bases between. This CDR3 reads CASSLRRQGKTEAFF. In DNA form, the CDR3 reads TGTGCCAGCAGTTTACGGCGGCAGGGGAAGACTGAAGCTTTCTTT.

V is TRBV3-1 (or the pseudogene TRBV3-2) and J is TRBJ2-5; TRBD2 aligns across 12 bases. The trim removed 0 bases at V and 1 base at J, leaving 9 bases unmatched. The length of the CDR3 is 19 residues. Germline V gene lookup returns CDR1 LGHDT and CDR2 YNNKEL (reference sequence). CDR3 DNA: TGTGCCAGCAGCCAAGATGGGCTAGCGGGAGGGCCGTTCCAAGAGACCCAGTACTTC. Translating it yields CASSQDGLAGGPFQETQYF.

The CDR3 DNA is TGTGCCAGCTCACCCCCAGCGGGCAGGGATGGGGCCAAAAACATTCAGTACTTC. Its translation: CASSPPAGRDGAKNIQYF. The rearrangement joins TRBV18 to TRBJ2-4, with a weak D call TRBD2 (6 bases). This CDR3 region has 18 residues. Germline V CDR1 and CDR2: KGHSH, LQKENI. Between the trimmed V and J ends, which lost 3 bases and 1 base, there was a span of 19 bases.

The rearrangement joins TRBV2 to TRBJ2-7; D is perhaps TRBD2 (5 bases). The CDR3 is made up of 14 amino acids. The germline CDR1 and CDR2 sequences are SNHLY and FYNNEI. V lost 7 bases and J 0 bases, leaving 13 bases between the germline ends. CDR3 DNA: TGTGCCAGCACCCCCGGGGAGTTCTCCTACGAGCAGTACTTC. This codes for CASTPGEFSYEQYF.

V usage is TRBV18 and J usage is TRBJ1-2; D is unclear. Trimming left V 6 bases short and J 7 bases short, with 9 bases between. The length of the CDR3 is 11 residues. CDR1 KGHSH and CDR2 LQKENI come from the germline V gene. The CDR3 DNA is TGTGCCAGCTCCCCGGGAGGTGGCTACACCTTC. Translating gives CASSPGGGYTF.

The chain joins TRBV6-5 to TRBJ1-1, with D tentatively TRBD1 (6 bases). V lost 6 bases and J lost 11, with 22 bases in between. CDR1 MNHEY and CDR2 SVGAGI come from the germline V gene. The CDR3 totals 14 residues. The CDR3 region has the DNA TGTGCCAGCAGCCCCCCCGGGGGGCCAAGGATGGCTTTCTTT. As protein: CASSPPGGPRMAFF.

The chain joins TRBV7-8 to TRBJ2-1; 9 bases line up with TRBD2. From germline, CDR1 is SGHVS and CDR2 FQNEAQ. This CDR3 is built from 15 residues. Unmatched junction bases numbered 8, after V lost 5 bases and J lost 6 bases. The CDR3 is CASSPPGLAPNEQFF. The DNA of the CDR3 is TGTGCCAGCAGCCCACCGGGACTAGCTCCCAATGAGCAGTTCTTC.

The V call is TRBV7-2, the J call TRBJ2-3; 7 positions agree with TRBD2. V dropped 5 bases and J dropped 4; count of bases not matched to a gene: 9. Per germline, CDR1 SGHTA and CDR2 FQGNSA. The CDR3 sequence is 15 residues long. This chain's CDR3 is CASSPTGLSPDTQYF. In DNA, the CDR3 is TGTGCCAGCAGCCCGACGGGACTATCCCCAGATACGCAGTATTTT.

The genes are TRBV9 and TRBJ1-2; D may be TRBD1 (6 bases). The CDR3 has 16 residues. V lost 4 bases to trimming and J lost 7 bases, with 23 bases between them. Per the germline V gene, CDR1 is SGDLS and CDR2 is YYNGEE. The CDR3 DNA sequence: TGTGCCAGCAGCCCGAACCCCGGGACAACTCTGGGTGGCTACACCTTC. It translates to CASSPNPGTTLGGYTF.

This sequence joins TRBV11-3 and TRBJ2-3; 14 bases are a match to TRBD2. Germline V gene lookup returns CDR1 SGHNT and CDR2 YENEEA. Unmatched junction bases numbered 6, after V lost 5 bases and J lost 5 bases. CDR3 size: 16 residues. CDR3 coding DNA: TGTGCCAGCAGCGCCAGACTAGCGGGAGGGAAAGATACGCAGTATTTT. This translates into CASSARLAGGKDTQYF.

The genes are TRBV7-9 and TRBJ1-1; 7 bases line up with TRBD1. Germline V gives CDR1 SEHNR, CDR2 FQNEAQ (reference sequence). J was trimmed by 6 bases and V by 5 bases; bases with no gene match: 15. The CDR3 sequence is 16 residues long. The CDR3 DNA is TGTGCCAGCAGCGAGACAGGGCTCGGGGTCACTGCTGAAGCTTTCTTT. Protein sequence: CASSETGLGVTAEAFF.

V and J are TRBV19 and TRBJ2-4; the D gene is possibly TRBD2 (7 bases). Trimming removed 1 base from V and 0 bases from J, with 13 bases in between. This CDR3 has 17 amino acids. Looked up from germline, CDR1 is LNHDA and CDR2 is SQIVND (reference sequence). DNA for the CDR3: TGTGCCAGTAGTATAGGGGGGGGCTTTATAGCCAAAAACATTCAGTACTTC. Translated: CASSIGGGFIAKNIQYF.

This clone was detected once. The chain combines TRBV2 with TRBJ1-2; D perhaps matches TRBD1 (5 bases). V gave up 6 bases and J gave up 4 bases, with 21 bases separating them. Germline-derived CDR1 and CDR2 are SNHLY and FYNNEI. This CDR3 spans 16 amino acids. CDR3: CASSPVGIGGSYGYTF. CDR3 bases: TGTGCCAGCAGCCCCGTGGGGATCGGGGGATCCTATGGCTACACCTTC. The full variable domain, in which reference TRBV2 and TRBJ1-2 provide the parts outside the CDR3, is EPEVTQTPSHQVTQMGQEVILRCVPISNHLYFYWYRQILGQKVEFLVSFYNNEISEKSEIFDDQFSVERPDGSNFTLKIRSTKLEDSAMYFCASSPVGIGGSYGYTFGSGTRLTVV.

The chain employs TRBV6-5 and TRBJ2-1; TRBD1 agrees at 8 bases. Germline loops: CDR1 MNHEY, CDR2 SVGAGI. V was clipped by 6 bases and J by 10 bases; unmatched bases: 14. The CDR3 consists of 15 residues. The CDR3 loop is CASRTRGRGLGEQFF. The CDR3 DNA reads TGTGCCAGCAGGACCAGGGGGCGCGGGTTGGGGGAGCAGTTCTTC.

The gene calls are TRBV6-4 and TRBJ1-4, with 9 bases fitting TRBD1. Germline loops: CDR1 MRHNA, CDR2 SNTAGT. Losses at the gene ends were 3 bases for V and 6 bases for J; bases not matched to a gene: 8. The CDR3 runs 16 residues. The CDR3 reads CASSEHRGLAYEKLFF. The CDR3 DNA follows: TGTGCCAGCAGTGAGCACAGGGGGCTGGCCTATGAAAAACTGTTTTTT.

V is TRBV4-2 and J is TRBJ1-4; D gene unclear. V was cut by 0 bases and J by 11 bases, with 13 bases left in between. This CDR3 spans 14 amino acids. CDR1 and CDR2 from the germline V gene are LGHNA and YNFKEQ. CDR3 nucleotide sequence: TGTGCCAGCAGCCAAGATCAGGCCCCGGGGAAACTGTTTTTT. Residues: CASSQDQAPGKLFF.

V gene TRBV6-6 combines with J gene TRBJ1-1; D is ambiguous. CDR3 length: 16 residues. The V gene's germline CDR1 is MNHNY and CDR2 SVGAGI (reference sequence). The V gene lost 2 bases and the J gene lost 7 bases, with 20 bases spanning the gap. CDR3 residues: CASSYGPWQSCCEAFF. The DNA of the CDR3 is TGTGCCAGCAGTTACGGCCCTTGGCAGTCTTGTTGTGAAGCTTTCTTT.

This chain connects TRBV2 to TRBJ2-3; 7 bases line up with TRBD2. V was pared by 10 bases and J by 2 bases, with 12 bases of the junction left unmatched. CDR1 SNHLY and CDR2 FYNNEI come from the germline V gene. This CDR3 spans 15 amino acids. The chain's CDR3 is CATTWAGEPTDTQYF. CDR3 in DNA: TGTGCCACCACCTGGGCGGGAGAACCCACAGATACGCAGTATTTT.

V usage is TRBV3-1 (or the pseudogene TRBV3-2) and J usage is TRBJ2-3; 7 bases are shared with TRBD1. Losses at the gene ends were 5 bases for V and 7 bases for J; bases not matched to a gene: 12. The CDR3 covers 15 residues. The V gene's germline CDR1 is LGHDT and CDR2 YNNKEL (reference sequence). The CDR3 nucleotides read TGTGCCAGCAGCACCAGGGGGACCCCCCCGTATACGCAGTATTTT. Residues: CASSTRGTPPYTQYF.

V gene TRBV18 combines with J gene TRBJ2-1, with D possibly TRBD1 on 6 matching bases. Germline V gives CDR1 KGHSH, CDR2 LQKENI. The V and J ends lost 1 base and 5 bases respectively, with 12 bases between them. There are 15 residues in the CDR3. The CDR3 DNA follows: TGTGCCAGCTCACCACAGGCCAGGGGCCACAATGAGCAGTTCTTC. Translated, it gives CASSPQARGHNEQFF.

The V gene is TRBV28, the J gene TRBJ1-5; a weak D match, TRBD1 (5 bases). CDR1 MDHEN and CDR2 SYDVKM come from the germline V gene. V was cut by 4 bases and J by 2 bases, with 12 bases left in between. This CDR3 has 15 amino acids. The CDR3 sequence: CASSSGGVGNQPQHF. The CDR3 DNA is TGTGCCAGCAGTTCCGGGGGTGTGGGCAATCAGCCCCAGCATTTT. Full variable domain (rest looked up from reference TRBV28 and TRBJ1-5): DVKVTQSSRYLVKRTGEKVFLECVQDMDHENMFWYRQDPGLGLRLIYFSYDVKMKEKGDIPEGYSVSREKKERFSLILESASTNQTSMYLCASSSGGVGNQPQHFGDGTRLSIL.

This clone appeared once. The gene calls are TRBV19 and TRBJ1-4; no definite D call. Trimming took off 10 bases at V and 8 bases at J, with 11 bases between the two ends. CDR3 length: 11 amino acids. The V gene's germline CDR1 is LNHDA and CDR2 SQIVND (reference sequence). The DNA of the CDR3 is TGTGCCACCCGGGCGGGGGAAAAACTGTTTTTT. It encodes CATRAGEKLFF.

The chain couples TRBV11-2 to TRBJ2-5; D is unclear. CDR1 is SGHAT, CDR2 FQNNGV, per germline. The V end lost 2 bases, the J end lost 7 bases, and 5 bases lay between the germline ends. The CDR3 is 11 residues long. The CDR3 region is CASSLSGTQYF. CDR3 coding DNA: TGTGCCAGCAGCTTATCGGGGACCCAGTACTTC.

The J gene is TRBJ2-3, the V gene TRBV24-1; TRBD1 agrees at 9 bases. Looked up from germline, CDR1 is KGHDR and CDR2 is SFDVKD. The V gene end was trimmed by 2 bases and the J gene end by 6 bases; junction bases not matched to a gene: 8. CDR3 length: 16 amino acids. Here the CDR3 DNA reads TGTGCCACCAGTGATTGGGAACGGACAGGGGCTGATACGCAGTATTTT. Encoded protein: CATSDWERTGADTQYF.

The rearrangement links TRBV4-3 to TRBJ2-3; D is perhaps TRBD2 (6 bases). CDR1 is LGHNA and CDR2 is YSLEER in the germline V gene. This CDR3 region has 17 residues. V was pared by 0 bases and J by 1 base, with 14 bases between. CDR3 sequence: CASSQDIGGLRTDTQYF. The CDR3, as DNA: TGCGCCAGCAGCCAAGATATTGGGGGACTCCGCACAGATACGCAGTATTTT.

V and J are TRBV5-1 and TRBJ1-4; 7 bases line up with TRBD1. The CDR3 spans 13 residues. CDR1 and CDR2 from the germline V gene are SGHRS and YFSETQ. J lost 8 bases, V lost 3 bases, and 4 bases had no gene match. The CDR3 region has the DNA TGCGCCAGCAGCTGGGGGGACAGAGAAAAACTGTTTTTT. Amino acid sequence: CASSWGDREKLFF.

The V call is TRBV19, the J call TRBJ1-6; TRBD1 agrees at 7 bases. Germline-derived CDR1 and CDR2 are LNHDA and SQIVND (reference sequence). CDR3 length: 17 amino acids. Trimming took 4 bases from V and 5 from J; bases not matched to a gene: 11. The DNA for the CDR3 is TGTGCCAGTAGTACCCTAGGGGGCGCGAATAATAATTCACCCCTCCACTTT. As protein: CASSTLGGANNNSPLHF.